This entry is about one T cell receptor (beta chain). The entry originates in a study of identical twins' blood T cells. Using its own MiXCR run on the 5' RACE reads, TCRdb lists one record per CDR3 protein. This sample carries 300,000 to 400,000 distinct CDR3 sequences, roughly 28% of them seen once, and the ten largest clones take about 6.1%. Trimming removed 4 bases at V and 12 bases at J, with 15 bases between. The CDR3 is 13 amino acids. Germline CDR1 and CDR2: KGHDR and SFDVKD. The chain employs TRBV24-1 and TRBJ2-1, with D possibly matching TRBD2 (5 bases). The receptor was isolated from a woman aged 18-50 years in good health. Material for sequencing was PBMCs. The CDR3 DNA is TGTGCCACCAGTGACGAGGGAGCGCATGGGCAGTTCTTC. Its protein is CATSDEGAHGQFF.